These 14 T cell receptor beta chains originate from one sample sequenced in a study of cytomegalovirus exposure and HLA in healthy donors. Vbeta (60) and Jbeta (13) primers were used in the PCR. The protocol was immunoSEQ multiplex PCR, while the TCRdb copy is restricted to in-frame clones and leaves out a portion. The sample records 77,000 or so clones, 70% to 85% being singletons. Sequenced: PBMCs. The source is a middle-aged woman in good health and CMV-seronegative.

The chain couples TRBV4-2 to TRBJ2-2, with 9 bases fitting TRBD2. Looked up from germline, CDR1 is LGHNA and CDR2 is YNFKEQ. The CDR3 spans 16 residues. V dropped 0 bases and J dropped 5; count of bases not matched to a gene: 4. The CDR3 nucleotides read TGTGCCAGCAGCCAAGAGGCGGGAGGGCTAACCGGGGAGCTGTTTTTT. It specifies CASSQEAGGLTGELFF.

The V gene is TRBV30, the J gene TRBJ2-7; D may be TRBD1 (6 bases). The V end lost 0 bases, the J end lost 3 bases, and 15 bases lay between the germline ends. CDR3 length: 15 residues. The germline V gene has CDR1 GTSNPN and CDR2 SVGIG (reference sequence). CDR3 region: CAWSVRAGVLYEQYF. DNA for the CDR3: TGTGCCTGGAGTGTACGGGCAGGGGTACTCTACGAGCAGTACTTC.

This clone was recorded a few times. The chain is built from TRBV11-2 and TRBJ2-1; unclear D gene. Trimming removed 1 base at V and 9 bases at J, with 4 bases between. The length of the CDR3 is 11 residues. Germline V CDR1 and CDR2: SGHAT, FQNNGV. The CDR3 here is CASSLASEQFF. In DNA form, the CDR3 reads TGTGCCAGCAGCTTAGCGTCTGAGCAGTTCTTC.

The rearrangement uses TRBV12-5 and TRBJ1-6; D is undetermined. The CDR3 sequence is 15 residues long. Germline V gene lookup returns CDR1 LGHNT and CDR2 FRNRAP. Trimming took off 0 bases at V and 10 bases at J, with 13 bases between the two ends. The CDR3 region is CASGLVTARGSPLHF. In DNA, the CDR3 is TGTGCTAGTGGTTTGGTAACAGCTCGAGGGTCACCCCTCCACTTT.

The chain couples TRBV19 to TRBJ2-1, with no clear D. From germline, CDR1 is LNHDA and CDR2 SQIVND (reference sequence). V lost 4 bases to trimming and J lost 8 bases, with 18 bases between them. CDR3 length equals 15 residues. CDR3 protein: CASSTRRRWFDEQFF. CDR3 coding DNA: TGTGCCAGTAGTACTCGTCGCAGATGGTTTGATGAGCAGTTCTTC.

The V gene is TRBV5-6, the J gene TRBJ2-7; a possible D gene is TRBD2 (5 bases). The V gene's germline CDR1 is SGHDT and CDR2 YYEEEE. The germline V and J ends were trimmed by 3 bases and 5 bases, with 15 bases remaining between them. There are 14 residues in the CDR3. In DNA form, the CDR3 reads TGTGCCAGCAGCTCCAAGAGGGTAGGCGACGAGCAGTACTTC. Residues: CASSSKRVGDEQYF.

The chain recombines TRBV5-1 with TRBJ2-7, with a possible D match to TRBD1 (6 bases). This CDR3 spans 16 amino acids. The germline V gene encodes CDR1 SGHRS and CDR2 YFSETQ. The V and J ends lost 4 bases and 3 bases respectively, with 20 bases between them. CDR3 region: CASSPLQGKYRYEQYF. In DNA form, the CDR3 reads TGCGCCAGCAGCCCGCTCCAGGGGAAGTATCGCTACGAGCAGTACTTC.

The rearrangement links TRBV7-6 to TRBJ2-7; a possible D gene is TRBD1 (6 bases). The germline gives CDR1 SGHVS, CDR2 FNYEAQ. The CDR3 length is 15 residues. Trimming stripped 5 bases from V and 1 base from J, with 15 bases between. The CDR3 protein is CASSRSGTPSYEQYF. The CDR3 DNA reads TGTGCCAGCAGCCGATCCGGGACACCTTCCTACGAGCAGTACTTC.

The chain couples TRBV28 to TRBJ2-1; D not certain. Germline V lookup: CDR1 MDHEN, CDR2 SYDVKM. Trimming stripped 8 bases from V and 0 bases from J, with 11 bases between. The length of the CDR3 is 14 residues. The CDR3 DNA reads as TGTGCCAGCCAAGAGGAAAGCTCCTACAATGAGCAGTTCTTC. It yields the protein CASQEESSYNEQFF.

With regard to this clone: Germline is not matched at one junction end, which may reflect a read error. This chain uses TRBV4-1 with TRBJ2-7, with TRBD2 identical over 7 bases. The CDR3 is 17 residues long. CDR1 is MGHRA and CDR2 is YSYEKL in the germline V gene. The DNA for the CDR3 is TGCGCCAGCAACCAAGACCTCCGGAGCGGGGTGTTTGGCGAGCAGTACTTC. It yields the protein CASNQDLRSGVFGEQYF.

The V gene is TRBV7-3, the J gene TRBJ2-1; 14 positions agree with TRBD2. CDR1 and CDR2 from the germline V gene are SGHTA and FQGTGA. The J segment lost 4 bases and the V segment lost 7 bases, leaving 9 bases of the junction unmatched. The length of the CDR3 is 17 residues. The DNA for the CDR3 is TGTGCCAGCACCAAGACTAGCGGGAGGGCCGGTTACAATGAGCAGTTCTTC. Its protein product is CASTKTSGRAGYNEQFF.

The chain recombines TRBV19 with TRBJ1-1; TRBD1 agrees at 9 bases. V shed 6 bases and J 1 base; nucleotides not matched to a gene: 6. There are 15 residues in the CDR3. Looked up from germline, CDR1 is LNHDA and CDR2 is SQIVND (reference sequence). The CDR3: CASSPEGQGNTEAFF. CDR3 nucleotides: TGTGCCAGTAGCCCCGAGGGACAGGGGAACACTGAAGCTTTCTTT.

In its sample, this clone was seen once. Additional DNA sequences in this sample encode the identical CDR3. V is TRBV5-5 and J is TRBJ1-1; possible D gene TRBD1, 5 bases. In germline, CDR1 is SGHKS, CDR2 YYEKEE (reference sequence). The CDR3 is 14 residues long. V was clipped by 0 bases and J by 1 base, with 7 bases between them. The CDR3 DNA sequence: TGTGCCAGCAGCTTGGCCGGGGGGAACACTGAAGCTTTCTTT. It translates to CASSLAGGNTEAFF.

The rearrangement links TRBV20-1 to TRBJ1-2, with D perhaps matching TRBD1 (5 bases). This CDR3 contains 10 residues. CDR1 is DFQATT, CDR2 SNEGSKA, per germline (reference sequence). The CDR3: CSAQGGGYTF. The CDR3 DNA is TGCAGCGCCCAGGGAGGAGGCTACACCTTC.